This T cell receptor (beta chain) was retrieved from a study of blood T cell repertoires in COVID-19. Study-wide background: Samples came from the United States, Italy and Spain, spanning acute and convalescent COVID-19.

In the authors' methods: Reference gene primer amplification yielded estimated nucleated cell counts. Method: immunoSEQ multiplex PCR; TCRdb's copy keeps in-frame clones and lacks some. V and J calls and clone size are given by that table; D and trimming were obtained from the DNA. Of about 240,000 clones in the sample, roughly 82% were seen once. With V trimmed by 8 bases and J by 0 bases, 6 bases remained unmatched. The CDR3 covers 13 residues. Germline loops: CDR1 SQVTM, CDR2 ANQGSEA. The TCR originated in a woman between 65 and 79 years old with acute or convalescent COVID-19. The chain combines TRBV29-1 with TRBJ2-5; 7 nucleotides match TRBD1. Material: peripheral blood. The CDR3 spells CSSTGTDQETQYF. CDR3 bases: TGCAGCTCCACCGGGACAGACCAAGAGACCCAGTACTTC.